The 17 T cell receptor beta chains presented below share a single source sample, sequenced in a study of EBV T-cell therapy then PD-1 blockade in nasopharyngeal carcinoma. Assay used: immunoSEQ multiplex PCR; TCRdb lists only in-frame clones, some missing. The table has 20,000 to 25,000 clones, roughly four fifths seen once. These receptors have no known antigen. Treatment given: AdE1-LMPpoly-expanded autologous EBV-specific T-cell therapy followed by anti-PD-1 nivolumab. This specimen consisted of CD8+ T cells from blood, obtained at day -245 from a patient whose treatment included autologous EBV-specific T cells and nivolumab. The source is a man aged 35 to 55 with nasopharyngeal carcinoma.

The chain couples TRBV7-9 to TRBJ1-5; D might be TRBD1 (5 bases). This CDR3 comprises 14 residues. Germline lookup yields CDR1 SEHNR and CDR2 FQNEAQ (reference sequence). Trimming cost V 4 bases and J 2 bases, with 9 bases left between them. DNA of the CDR3: TGTGCCAGCAGCTCGGGGGAAGGCAATCAGCCCCAGCATTTT. It translates to CASSSGEGNQPQHF.

The V call is TRBV21-1, the J call TRBJ2-1; the D call in the table, TRBD2, was not verified against the DNA. TRBV21-1 is a recognized pseudogene. CDR3 length equals 13 residues. CDR3 sequence: CASIGGAGVEQFF. CDR3 sequence (DNA): TGTGCCAGCATTGGCGGGGCGGGCGTTGAGCAGTTCTTC.

The J gene is TRBJ2-7, the V gene TRBV29-1; D is ambiguous. Trimming shortened V by 3 bases and J by 3 bases, and 18 bases separated the two germline ends. This CDR3 has 15 amino acids. Germline assignment: CDR1 SQVTM and CDR2 ANQGSEA. The CDR3 protein is CSVDSRQSGIYEQYF. CDR3 nucleotides: TGCAGCGTTGATTCTCGGCAGTCAGGAATCTACGAGCAGTACTTC.

The V gene is TRBV6-5, the J gene TRBJ1-6; tentative D call: TRBD1 (5 bases). CDR1 and CDR2 (germline): MNHEY, SVGAGI. CDR3 length: 15 residues. The V gene lost 0 bases and the J gene lost 8 bases, with 11 bases spanning the gap. CDR3 sequence reads: CASSYSLGDDSPLHF. In nucleotides, the CDR3 is TGTGCCAGCAGTTACTCGTTAGGGGACGATTCACCCCTCCACTTT.

V usage is TRBV9 and J usage is TRBJ1-2, with no clear D. Per the germline V gene, CDR1 is SGDLS and CDR2 is YYNGEE. CDR3 size: 12 residues. Trimming cost V 3 bases and J 5 bases, with 8 bases left between them. The CDR3 nucleotides are TGTGCCAGCAGCGACACCTGGTATGGCTACACCTTC. Encoded protein: CASSDTWYGYTF.

CDR3 residues: CASSYDGGRGNNEQFF. The CDR3 region has the DNA TGTGCCAGCAGTTACGACGGGGGCAGGGGAAACAATGAGCAGTTCTTC. The chain carries TRBV6-2 or TRBV6-3 and TRBJ2-1; D is perhaps TRBD1 or TRBD2 (6 bases each). Trimming stripped 2 bases from V and 5 bases from J, with 16 bases between. CDR3 length equals 16 residues. Per germline, CDR1 MNHEY and CDR2 SVGEGT.

The chain uses TRBV6-2 or TRBV6-3 and TRBJ2-7; D gene ambiguous. The CDR3 has 14 residues. V was cut by 0 bases and J by 0 bases, with 6 bases left in between. CDR1 MNHEY and CDR2 SVGEGT come from the germline V gene. CDR3 DNA: TGTGCCAGCAGTTACTCGCAGGACTCCTACGAGCAGTACTTC. Protein sequence: CASSYSQDSYEQYF.

This clone was observed a single time. The chain recombines TRBV9 with TRBJ1-3, with D perhaps matching TRBD1 (5 bases). This CDR3 spans 15 amino acids. V was cut by 4 bases and J by 0 bases, with 11 bases left in between. Germline assignment: CDR1 SGDLS and CDR2 YYNGEE. The CDR3 spells CASSLWGSSGNTIYF. The CDR3 DNA sequence: TGTGCCAGCAGCCTCTGGGGGTCCTCTGGAAACACCATATATTTT.

The rearrangement joins TRBV6-6 to TRBJ1-1; D remains ambiguous. Looked up from germline, CDR1 is MNHNY and CDR2 is SVGAGI (reference sequence). CDR3 length: 15 residues. V was shortened by 2 bases and J by 1 base, with 11 bases between the two germline ends. The CDR3 nucleotides are TGTGCCAGCAGTTACCTTCGCCGAGGGAACACTGAAGCTTTCTTT. It specifies CASSYLRRGNTEAFF.

The chain links TRBV12-3 or TRBV12-4 to TRBJ1-3; D not resolved. V was cut by 5 bases and J by 2 bases, with 7 bases left in between. The CDR3 has 13 amino acids. As DNA, the CDR3 is TGTGCCAGCAGTCCCAACGCTGGAAACACCATATATTTT. Translation gives CASSPNAGNTIYF.

This sequence joins TRBV7-9 and TRBJ1-6; perhaps TRBD1 as D (6 bases). Germline-derived CDR1 and CDR2 are SEHNR and FQNEAQ (reference sequence). The CDR3 length is 15 residues. V was trimmed by 1 base and J by 7 bases, leaving 11 bases between them. The CDR3 is CASSLDGGANSPLHF. In DNA form, the CDR3 reads TGTGCCAGCAGCTTAGATGGGGGGGCAAATTCACCCCTCCACTTT.

The chain employs TRBV7-9 and TRBJ2-1; 8 bases match TRBD2. The V and J ends lost 8 bases and 8 bases, in that order; junction bases with no gene match: 11. Looked up from germline, CDR1 is SEHNR and CDR2 is FQNEAQ (reference sequence). This CDR3 contains 14 residues. The CDR3: CASRRSGMAHEQFF. DNA of the CDR3: TGTGCCAGCCGCCGTAGCGGGATGGCCCATGAGCAGTTCTTC.

This chain joins TRBV7-8 and TRBJ2-5; the D gene is possibly TRBD1 (6 bases). CDR3 length: 13 amino acids. The germline CDR1 and CDR2 sequences are SGHVS and FQNEAQ. Trimming left V 3 bases short and J 9 bases short, with 14 bases between. The CDR3 region has the DNA TGTGCCAGCAGCTTGGGGACACCAACCGCCCAGTACTTC. Residues: CASSLGTPTAQYF.

This clone was counted between two and nine times. CDR3 protein: CATSEGGYEQYF. CDR3 nucleotide sequence: TGTGCCACCAGTGAGGGAGGTTACGAGCAGTACTTC. This chain uses TRBV24-1 with TRBJ2-7, with D maybe TRBD2 (6 bases). The V gene's germline CDR1 is KGHDR and CDR2 SFDVKD. Deletions cut 4 bases from V and 4 bases from J, with 7 bases between. The CDR3 extends over 12 amino acids.

With regard to this clone: Other nucleotide sequences in the sample specify the same CDR3. The V gene is TRBV27, the J gene TRBJ2-1; TRBD2 is a possible D gene (7 bases). V was shortened by 6 bases and J by 5 bases, with 14 bases between the two germline ends. The germline V gene has CDR1 MNHEY and CDR2 SMNVEV (reference sequence). This CDR3 spans 14 amino acids. CDR3 sequence: CASRRGGVNNEQFF. Written as DNA, the CDR3 is TGTGCCAGCAGGAGGGGGGGGGTGAACAATGAGCAGTTCTTC.

The chain has TRBV5-4 and TRBJ2-5; D perhaps matches TRBD2 (7 bases). This CDR3 has 15 amino acids. V lost 5 bases and J 6 bases, leaving 20 bases between the germline ends. Per germline, CDR1 SGHNT and CDR2 YYREEE (reference sequence). CDR3: CASSVGGLGVKTQYF. Here the CDR3 DNA reads TGTGCCAGCAGTGTGGGGGGGCTAGGTGTGAAGACCCAGTACTTC.

V usage is TRBV6-6 and J usage is TRBJ2-3; weak D call: TRBD1 (5 bases). Germline CDR1 MNHNY, CDR2 SVGAGI (reference sequence). The CDR3 is made up of 16 amino acids. With 5 bases removed from V and 2 bases from J, the gap between germline ends came to 17 bases. CDR3 coding DNA: TGTGCCAGCAGTCCCGACAGAACATTCTTCACAGATACGCAGTATTTT. Translation gives CASSPDRTFFTDTQYF.